The 31 T cell receptor beta chains presented below share a single source sample, sequenced in a study of T cell repertoires in cytomegalovirus infection. TCRdb called the reads again in MiXCR, with one record for every CDR3 protein. Here the sample spans about a million distinct CDR3 sequences, 30% to 40% being singletons. Which antigens these TCRs recognize remains unknown. Sample: cultured CD8+ T cells from PBMCs, taken from culture after CMV antigen stimulation. The receptors were sampled from a human donor in good health (CMV status not recorded). Some clones in this sample may be carry-over from other donors' samples.

The V and J genes are TRBV6-5 and TRBJ1-1; D gene ambiguous. The V end lost 1 base, the J end lost 4 bases, and 7 bases lay between the germline ends. The CDR3 is 13 residues long. Germline lookup yields CDR1 MNHEY and CDR2 SVGAGI. CDR3 DNA sequence: TGTGCCAGCAGTTACTGGGTCAGCACTGAAGCTTTCTTT. It specifies CASSYWVSTEAFF.

V gene TRBV7-9 combines with J gene TRBJ1-1; tentative D call: TRBD1 (6 bases). Trimming left V 6 bases short and J 4 bases short, with 15 bases between. Germline V gene lookup returns CDR1 SEHNR and CDR2 FQNEAQ (reference sequence). The CDR3 spans 14 residues. CDR3 region: CASSHQGPGTEAFF. The CDR3 DNA reads TGTGCCAGCAGTCATCAGGGGCCGGGCACTGAAGCTTTCTTT.

This clonotype was counted only a few times. The CDR3 spells CASSFPFSRQGAFTEAFF. The CDR3 region has the DNA TGTGCCAGCAGTTTTCCCTTTTCTCGACAGGGGGCCTTCACTGAAGCTTTCTTT. The chain combines TRBV27 with TRBJ1-1; TRBD1 matches at 10 bases. In germline, CDR1 is MNHEY, CDR2 SMNVEV (reference sequence). This CDR3 is built from 18 residues. The V segment lost 3 bases and the J segment 4 bases; nucleotides outside the gene matches: 14.

The chain joins TRBV14 to TRBJ2-7, with D unclear. Germline values: CDR1 SGHDN, CDR2 FVKESK. CDR3 length: 15 amino acids. V was shortened by 0 bases and J by 1 base, with 10 bases between the two germline ends. CDR3 DNA: TGTGCCAGCAGCCAAGATCGCCAGAATTCCTACGAGCAGTACTTC. Its translation is CASSQDRQNSYEQYF.

Only a few counts were recorded for this clonotype. CDR3: CASGGGPRGQYF. CDR3 bases: TGTGCCAGCGGAGGGGGGCCAAGAGGGCAGTATTTT. The genes are TRBV12-3 or TRBV12-4 and TRBJ2-3; D is perhaps TRBD1 or TRBD2 (6 bases each). The CDR3 covers 12 residues. The V and J ends lost 8 bases and 11 bases respectively, with 17 bases between them.

The chain recombines TRBV29-1 with TRBJ1-2; D uncertain. Deletions cut 0 bases from V and 3 bases from J, with 11 bases between. This CDR3 region has 14 residues. From germline, CDR1 is SQVTM and CDR2 ANQGSEA. The DNA of the CDR3 is TGCAGCGTTGAAGAAAAGCGGAAACACTATGGCTACACCTTC. Translation: CSVEEKRKHYGYTF.

Many counts were recorded for this clonotype. The chain carries TRBV7-6 and TRBJ2-3, with no clear D. The germline CDR1 and CDR2 sequences are SGHVS and FNYEAQ. Trimming cost V 0 bases and J 4 bases, with 8 bases left between them. This CDR3 spans 14 amino acids. CDR3 sequence (DNA): TGTGCCAGCAGCTTAGCGGAAACTCCAGATACGCAGTATTTT. Its translation: CASSLAETPDTQYF. The whole variable domain, remainder taken from reference TRBV7-6 and TRBJ2-3, is GAGVSQSPRYKVTKRGQDVALRCDPISGHVSLYWYRQALGQGPEFLTYFNYEAQQDKSGLPNDRFSAERPEGSISTLTIQRTEQRDSAMYRCASSLAETPDTQYFGPGTRLTVL.

In its sample, this clonotype was seen a few times. Written as DNA, the CDR3 is TGCAGCGTTGAAGGGCGGAATGAGCAGTTCTTC. Its translation is CSVEGRNEQFF. The rearrangement uses TRBV29-1 and TRBJ2-1; D uncertain. CDR3 length equals 11 residues. V shed 1 base and J shed 7 bases, with 5 bases lying between them. Germline V gene data show CDR1 as SQVTM and CDR2 as ANQGSEA.

This clonotype has a handful of counts. This chain uses TRBV7-2 with TRBJ2-1, with a tentative D call TRBD1 (5 bases). V gave up 7 bases and J gave up 8 bases, with 15 bases separating them. Germline V gene lookup returns CDR1 SGHTA and CDR2 FQGNSA. This CDR3 has 13 amino acids. This chain's CDR3 is CASTNFQGYEQFF. The CDR3 DNA follows: TGTGCCAGCACCAACTTCCAGGGTTATGAGCAGTTCTTC.

This clonotype was recorded a few times. V usage is TRBV5-6 and J usage is TRBJ2-1, with D perhaps TRBD2 (5 bases). Trimming removed 0 bases from V and 6 bases from J, with 16 bases in between. The germline V gene has CDR1 SGHDT and CDR2 YYEEEE. The CDR3 covers 16 residues. CDR3 amino acids: CASSLAGSGLRNEQFF. DNA for the CDR3: TGTGCCAGCAGCTTGGCGGGGTCGGGCCTACGCAATGAGCAGTTCTTC. Based on the CDR3 plus reference TRBV5-6 and TRBJ2-1, the full variable domain is DAGVTQSPTHLIKTRGQQVTLRCSPKSGHDTVSWYQQALGQGPQFIFQYYEEEERQRGNFPDRFSGHQFPNYSSELNVNALLLGDSALYLCASSLAGSGLRNEQFFGPGTRLTVL.

The chain combines TRBV6-2 or TRBV6-3 with TRBJ2-3, with D hard to call. The V gene's germline CDR1 is MNHEY and CDR2 SVGEGT. The CDR3 has 15 residues. V lost 2 bases to trimming and J lost 1 base, with 10 bases between them. For the CDR3, the DNA is TGTGCCAGCAGTTACCGTTCCCAGGGCACAGATACGCAGTATTTT. Its translation is CASSYRSQGTDTQYF.

The chain joins TRBV13 to TRBJ1-4, with D perhaps matching TRBD1 (5 bases). Germline CDR1 PRHDT, CDR2 FYEKMQ (reference sequence). The V end lost 0 bases, the J end lost 4 bases, and 6 bases lay between the germline ends. CDR3 length: 14 amino acids. The CDR3 coding sequence is TGTGCCAGCAGCTTAGGGACAGATAATGAAAAACTGTTTTTT. This codes for CASSLGTDNEKLFF.

The sample holds a few counts of this clonotype. The V call is TRBV19, the J call TRBJ2-5, with no clear D. V lost 7 bases and J 5 bases, leaving 20 bases between the germline ends. This CDR3 has 15 residues. Per the germline V gene, CDR1 is LNHDA and CDR2 is SQIVND (reference sequence). This CDR3 is CASTKGPKESETQYF. In DNA, the CDR3 is TGTGCCAGTACAAAGGGTCCCAAGGAGTCGGAGACCCAGTACTTC.

This clonotype was found once. The DNA for the CDR3 is TGTGCCAGCAGCTTGACTCTCCAGTATTTT. It specifies CASSLTLQYF. V gene TRBV5-4 combines with J gene TRBJ2-3; D unresolved. V was pared by 1 base and J by 12 bases, with 6 bases between. The CDR3 is 10 residues long. Germline values: CDR1 SGHNT, CDR2 YYREEE (reference sequence).

The rearrangement links TRBV27 to TRBJ2-1, with D perhaps being TRBD1 or TRBD2 (6 bases each). Germline CDR1 and CDR2: MNHEY and SMNVEV (reference sequence). Trimming pared 8 bases from V and 8 bases from J, leaving 22 bases between. There are 15 residues in the CDR3. CDR3 DNA: TGTGCCAGCTCATGGATGGGAGGTACAGGGTATGAGCAGTTCTTC. Translation: CASSWMGGTGYEQFF.

A note on this clonotype: A single base separates this from a much larger clone, so it may be a read error. The chain links TRBV6-5 to TRBJ1-6; D gene ambiguous. Germline values: CDR1 MNHEY, CDR2 SVGAGI. This CDR3 comprises 13 residues. The CDR3 nucleotides are TGTGTCAGCAGTTACTCGAACCCACCGGCCCTCCACTTT. It specifies CVSSYSNPPALHF.

The CDR3 reads CASSFGTSGGAYNEQFF. DNA of the CDR3: TGCGCCAGCAGCTTCGGGACTAGCGGGGGGGCCTACAATGAGCAGTTCTTC. The chain links TRBV4-1 to TRBJ2-1; TRBD2 matches at 16 bases. Germline assignment: CDR1 MGHRA and CDR2 YSYEKL. The CDR3 runs to 17 residues. Unmatched junction bases numbered 3, after V lost 5 bases and J lost 2 bases.

The V call is TRBV2, the J call TRBJ2-7; D possibly uses TRBD1 or TRBD2 (5 bases each). The germline V gene encodes CDR1 SNHLY and CDR2 FYNNEI. The CDR3 loop spans 12 amino acids. Trimming cost V 10 bases and J 7 bases, with 17 bases left between them. The DNA for the CDR3 is TGTGCCATACAGGCCCAACGGGGTGAGCAGTACTTC. Translating gives CAIQAQRGEQYF.

The chain combines TRBV27 with TRBJ1-2, with 10 positions matching TRBD1. The CDR3 runs 17 residues. Germline CDR1 and CDR2: MNHEY and SMNVEV (reference sequence). The J segment lost 6 bases and the V segment lost 7 bases, leaving 17 bases of the junction unmatched. The CDR3, as DNA: TGTGCCAGCACGACAACCGGGACAGGGGCTTCACCTCATGGCTACACCTTC. This encodes CASTTTGTGASPHGYTF.

V is TRBV27 and J is TRBJ2-6; D gene uncertain. Looked up from germline, CDR1 is MNHEY and CDR2 is SMNVEV (reference sequence). This CDR3 is 18 amino acids long. Trimming took off 6 bases at V and 0 bases at J, with 18 bases between the two ends. The CDR3 DNA is TGTGCCAGCAGACCCTACAGCTCTAGGACCTCTGGGGCCAACGTCCTGACTTTC. It is translated as CASRPYSSRTSGANVLTF.

V is TRBV4-1 and J is TRBJ1-1; no clear D gene. Trimming removed 1 base from V and 1 base from J, with 19 bases in between. In germline, CDR1 is MGHRA, CDR2 YSYEKL. The CDR3 spans 18 residues. CDR3 residues: CASSQAPSYRTENTEAFF. The CDR3 region has the DNA TGCGCCAGCAGCCAAGCACCCAGCTATAGGACGGAGAACACTGAAGCTTTCTTT.

The chain is built from TRBV13 and TRBJ2-1, with 9 bases fitting TRBD2. The CDR3 is 18 residues long. The J segment lost 4 bases and the V segment lost 5 bases, leaving 15 bases of the junction unmatched. CDR1 is PRHDT, CDR2 FYEKMQ, per germline (reference sequence). CDR3 loop: CASSTAGGPVARYNEQFF. Written as DNA, the CDR3 is TGTGCCAGCAGCACAGCGGGGGGCCCCGTAGCCAGATACAATGAGCAGTTCTTC.

The V call is TRBV6-1, the J call TRBJ2-3; D remains unclear. The germline gives CDR1 MNHNS, CDR2 SASEGT. The CDR3 extends over 15 amino acids. Trimming stripped 5 bases from V and 2 bases from J, with 14 bases between. This CDR3 is CASSYGVPYTDTQYF. The CDR3 DNA reads as TGTGCCAGCAGTTATGGGGTCCCTTACACAGATACGCAGTATTTT.

The chain has TRBV2 and TRBJ1-1; D not certain. Trimming stripped 10 bases from V and 7 bases from J, with 13 bases between. The V gene's germline CDR1 is SNHLY and CDR2 FYNNEI. This CDR3 is built from 11 residues. The CDR3 DNA is TGTGCCACAATGGGAGGACTTGAAGCTTTCTTT. This gives the protein CATMGGLEAFF.

About this clonotype: A read error may explain this, as a much larger clone is one base away. The rearrangement joins TRBV7-6 to TRBJ1-1; possible D gene TRBD1, 5 bases. The CDR3 is 13 amino acids. Germline loops: CDR1 SGHVS, CDR2 FNYEAQ. CDR3 sequence reads: CASRLGEYTEAFF. In DNA, the CDR3 is TGTGCCAGCAGATTAGGGGAGTACACTGAAGCTTTCTTT.

V usage is TRBV27 and J usage is TRBJ2-3; TRBD1 or TRBD2 may be the D gene (8 bases each). CDR1 MNHEY and CDR2 SMNVEV come from the germline V gene (reference sequence). The CDR3 sequence is 17 residues long. The ends were cut back, 5 bases at V and 4 bases at J, with 22 bases in the middle. In DNA form, the CDR3 reads TGTGCCAGCAGTGGGGACAGGTCGAGGCGGGGGGCAGATACGCAGTATTTT. Translating gives CASSGDRSRRGADTQYF.

Ten or more counts support this clonotype. The V gene is TRBV18, the J gene TRBJ2-3, with TRBD1 matching 9 bases. The V gene end was trimmed by 3 bases and the J gene end by 5 bases; junction bases not matched to a gene: 9. The CDR3 length is 16 residues. Germline-derived CDR1 and CDR2 are KGHSH and LQKENI. The CDR3 loop is CASSPLYRGRKDTQYF. The CDR3 DNA sequence: TGTGCCAGCTCACCTCTTTACAGGGGGCGAAAAGATACGCAGTATTTT.

The chain has TRBV15 and TRBJ1-5; the D is unclear. Germline CDR1 reads LNHNV; CDR2 reads YYDKDF (reference sequence). The V end lost 4 bases, the J end lost 2 bases, and 12 bases lay between the germline ends. CDR3 length equals 15 residues. The CDR3 here is CATSKTTSGNQPQHF. CDR3 coding DNA: TGTGCCACCAGCAAAACGACCTCGGGCAATCAGCCCCAGCATTTT.

As to this clonotype: A junction end diverges from the germline sequence, so it may reflect a read error. The chain couples TRBV27 to TRBJ2-1; no clear D gene. CDR1 MNHEY and CDR2 SMNVEV come from the germline V gene (reference sequence). The CDR3 length is 12 residues. CDR3 sequence: CVSSLSRNEQFF. The CDR3 DNA sequence: TGTGTCAGCAGTTTATCGAGGAATGAGCAGTTCTTC.

This clonotype was observed a handful of times. The chain joins TRBV7-2 to TRBJ2-1; possibly TRBD2 for D (7 bases). This CDR3 comprises 15 residues. Trimming pared 7 bases from V and 8 bases from J, leaving 21 bases between. Germline-derived CDR1 and CDR2 are SGHTA and FQGNSA. In DNA form, the CDR3 reads TGTGCCAGCACCTTTTCTCCGGGGGGCAGTGATGAGCAGTTCTTC. Its protein product is CASTFSPGGSDEQFF. Using reference TRBV7-2 and TRBJ2-1 for the parts outside the CDR3, the full variable domain is GAGVSQSPSNKVTEKGKDVELRCDPISGHTALYWYRQSLGQGLEFLIYFQGNSAPDKSGLPSDRFSAERTGGSVSTLTIQRTQQEDSAVYLCASTFSPGGSDEQFFGPGTRLTVL.

The sample holds a few counts of this clonotype. V and J are TRBV7-6 and TRBJ2-7, with D unclear. The CDR3 runs to 13 residues. The V and J ends lost 4 bases and 1 base respectively, with 8 bases between them. Germline V gene data show CDR1 as SGHVS and CDR2 as FNYEAQ. Written as DNA, the CDR3 is TGTGCCAGCAGCTCGCACGAGTCCTACGAGCAGTACGTC. Amino acids: CASSSHESYEQYV.